The 26 T cell receptor beta chains listed next were all sequenced from one sample in a study of beta chain features in type 1 diabetes. Since all of the isolated RNA was reverse transcribed, expressed TCRB transcripts were what got sequenced. Here immunoSEQ multiplex PCR was the method, and the copy in TCRdb shows in-frame clones only, minus some. The sample contains about 350,000 clones, less than 20% of which appear only once. Source material: naive CD4+ T cells from blood. Receptor source: a woman between 18 and 29 years old in good health.

In this sample, this clone turned up a few times. This sequence joins TRBV6-6 and TRBJ2-7; a weak D match, TRBD1 (5 bases). The V and J ends lost 8 bases and 5 bases respectively, with 22 bases between them. The CDR3 loop spans 15 amino acids. Germline V gene data show CDR1 as MNHNY and CDR2 as SVGAGI (reference sequence). CDR3 coding DNA: TGTGCCAGCTTGGCAAGACAGTCTCTATCCCACGAGCAGTACTTC. It translates to CASLARQSLSHEQYF.

This clone was recorded a few times. The V and J genes are TRBV25-1 and TRBJ2-1; no clear D. CDR1 MGHDK and CDR2 SYGVNS come from the germline V gene. V dropped 3 bases and J dropped 0 bases, with 9 bases sitting between them. The CDR3 contains 15 residues. CDR3 nucleotide sequence: TGTGCCAGCAGTGAGTTGGCTAGCTCCTACAATGAGCAGTTCTTC. Amino acid sequence: CASSELASSYNEQFF.

This clone has just a few counts. The DNA for the CDR3 is TGTGCCAGCGCCAACAGGTCCCCTTACGAGCAGTACTTC. This translates into CASANRSPYEQYF. The rearrangement uses TRBV28 and TRBJ2-7, with D possibly TRBD1 on 5 matching bases. CDR3 length: 13 amino acids. CDR1 is MDHEN and CDR2 is SYDVKM in the germline V gene. Trimming took off 8 bases at V and 4 bases at J, with 15 bases between the two ends.

The sample holds a few counts of this clone. The J gene is TRBJ2-5, the V gene TRBV11-2; 7 positions match TRBD1. The CDR3 consists of 13 residues. Losses at the gene ends were 5 bases for V and 5 bases for J; bases not matched to a gene: 5. Germline V gives CDR1 SGHAT, CDR2 FQNNGV. In DNA, the CDR3 is TGTGCCAGCAGCAAGAACAGGGGTGAGACCCAGTACTTC. Translation gives CASSKNRGETQYF. The full variable domain, in which reference TRBV11-2 and TRBJ2-5 provide the parts outside the CDR3, is EAGVAQSPRYKIIEKRQSVAFWCNPISGHATLYWYQQILGQGPKLLIQFQNNGVVDDSQLPKDRFSAERLKGVDSTLKIQPAKLEDSAVYLCASSKNRGETQYFGPGTRLLVL.

In regard to this clone: This specimen includes other DNA sequences encoding the same CDR3. J is TRBJ1-2 and V is TRBV6-1; 7 bases match TRBD1. Germline lookup yields CDR1 MNHNS and CDR2 SASEGT. The CDR3 totals 12 residues. J was trimmed by 5 bases and V by 3 bases; bases with no gene match: 0. As DNA, the CDR3 is TGTGCCAGCAGTGACAGGGGGTATGGCTACACCTTC. Protein sequence: CASSDRGYGYTF.

The table lists this clone with a few counts. In DNA form, the CDR3 reads TGTGCCAGCAGTGGAACCAGGGGTCCCTATGGCTACACCTTC. Protein: CASSGTRGPYGYTF. The chain combines TRBV25-1 with TRBJ1-2; D might be TRBD1 (6 bases). CDR3 size: 14 residues. Germline V lookup: CDR1 MGHDK, CDR2 SYGVNS. With 4 bases removed from V and 4 bases from J, the gap between germline ends came to 13 bases.

This clone has only a few counts. The rearrangement uses TRBV9 and TRBJ2-2, with TRBD1 matching 10 bases. Germline V gives CDR1 SGDLS, CDR2 YYNGEE. V trimming: 3 bases; J trimming: 9 bases; junction bases outside the gene matches: 8. There are 15 residues in the CDR3. The DNA for the CDR3 is TGTGCCAGCAGCGCCCCCGGGACAGGGGTCAGGGAGCTGTTTTTT. This encodes CASSAPGTGVRELFF. The entire variable domain, with the rest obtained from reference TRBV9 and TRBJ2-2, is as follows: DSGVTQTPKHLITATGQRVTLRCSPRSGDLSVYWYQQSLDQGLQFLIQYYNGEERAKGNILERFSAQQFPDLHSELNLSSLELGDSALYFCASSAPGTGVRELFFGEGSRLTVL.

The chain employs TRBV13 and TRBJ2-3, with 10 positions matching TRBD2. The V gene's germline CDR1 is PRHDT and CDR2 FYEKMQ (reference sequence). The CDR3 totals 14 residues. Losses at the gene ends were 2 bases for V and 8 bases for J; bases not matched to a gene: 4. The CDR3 DNA is TGTGCCAGCAGCTTAACGGCTAGCGGGGGTACGCAGTATTTT. It translates to CASSLTASGGTQYF. The full variable domain, with the rest looked up from reference TRBV13 and TRBJ2-3, is AAGVIQSPRHLIKEKRETATLKCYPIPRHDTVYWYQQGPGQDPQFLISFYEKMQSDKGSIPDRFSAQQFSDYHSELNMSSLELGDSALYFCASSLTASGGTQYFGPGTRLTVL.

The chain uses TRBV4-1 and TRBJ2-2; D is perhaps TRBD2 (6 bases). Germline V CDR1 and CDR2: MGHRA, YSYEKL. This CDR3 is built from 15 residues. Trimming took off 4 bases at V and 6 bases at J, with 15 bases between the two ends. CDR3 bases: TGCGCCAGCAGCCTGGGGGGAATTCGGGCCGGGGAGCTGTTTTTT. Translation: CASSLGGIRAGELFF.

This clone turned up a few times. The chain links TRBV5-4 to TRBJ2-7; a possible D gene is TRBD1 (6 bases). The CDR3 is 14 residues long. CDR1 and CDR2 (germline): SGHNT, YYREEE (reference sequence). Trimming took off 5 bases at V and 3 bases at J, with 15 bases between the two ends. CDR3 protein: CASSAGDQNYEQYF. CDR3 sequence (DNA): TGTGCCAGCAGTGCAGGGGACCAAAACTACGAGCAGTACTTC.

The chain recombines TRBV4-2 with TRBJ2-5, with 9 bases fitting TRBD1. V shed 3 bases and J 4 bases; nucleotides not matched to a gene: 6. CDR3 size: 15 residues. Per germline, CDR1 LGHNA and CDR2 YNFKEQ. CDR3 DNA sequence: TGTGCCAGCAGCCACTGGACAGGGGAGCGAGAGACCCAGTACTTC. It codes for CASSHWTGERETQYF.

The chain links TRBV7-2 to TRBJ1-2; 8 nucleotides match TRBD1. CDR3 size: 14 residues. With 4 bases clipped from V and 4 bases from J, the junction kept 5 bases outside the gene matches. The germline CDR1 and CDR2 sequences are SGHTA and FQGNSA. The CDR3 nucleotides are TGTGCCAGCAGCTACGGACAGGGCGGCTATGGCTACACCTTC. This encodes CASSYGQGGYGYTF.

This clone occurred a few times. The chain links TRBV27 to TRBJ2-7, with TRBD1 as a possible D gene (6 bases). The V gene's germline CDR1 is MNHEY and CDR2 SMNVEV (reference sequence). This CDR3 region has 13 residues. Trimming cost V 8 bases and J 0 bases, with 11 bases left between them. The CDR3 loop is CASRTGNSYEQYF. The DNA for the CDR3 is TGTGCCAGCCGTACAGGGAACTCCTACGAGCAGTACTTC.

The rearrangement links TRBV6-6 to TRBJ2-5; TRBD1 agrees at 9 bases. Germline CDR1 reads MNHNY; CDR2 reads SVGAGI (reference sequence). The CDR3 loop spans 14 amino acids. After removal of 6 bases from V and 2 bases from J, the junction contained 4 bases not matched to a gene. CDR3 coding DNA: TGTGCCAGCAGACCCGGGACAGGGCAAGAGACCCAGTACTTC. It translates to CASRPGTGQETQYF.

J is TRBJ2-3 and V is TRBV7-9; TRBD2 agrees at 11 bases. CDR3 length: 17 amino acids. V lost 3 bases, J lost 0 bases, and 5 bases stayed unmatched. Per the germline V gene, CDR1 is SEHNR and CDR2 is FQNEAQ (reference sequence). CDR3 amino acids: CASSFVTSGVSTDTQYF. CDR3 DNA sequence: TGTGCCAGCAGCTTTGTGACTAGCGGGGTCAGCACAGATACGCAGTATTTT.

This clone appeared a few times. This chain connects TRBV25-1 to TRBJ2-3; 8 nucleotides match TRBD1. This CDR3 is 14 amino acids long. V shed 6 bases, J shed 4 bases, and the junction held 6 bases outside the gene matches. CDR1 and CDR2 from the germline V gene are MGHDK and SYGVNS. The chain's CDR3 is CASSRDRSSDTQYF. The CDR3 nucleotides are TGTGCCAGCAGCCGGGACAGGAGCTCAGATACGCAGTATTTT.

Turning to this clone: This same CDR3 is encoded by further DNA sequences in the sample. The chain carries TRBV30 and TRBJ1-5; TRBD1 is a possible D gene (5 bases). The V and J ends lost 2 bases and 4 bases respectively, with 9 bases between them. This CDR3 contains 13 residues. Looked up from germline, CDR1 is GTSNPN and CDR2 is SVGIG (reference sequence). The CDR3 reads CAWSRQGNQPQHF. CDR3 nucleotides: TGTGCCTGGAGTCGGCAGGGAAATCAGCCCCAGCATTTT. The full variable domain, in which reference TRBV30 and TRBJ1-5 provide the parts outside the CDR3, is SQTIHQWPATLVQPVGSPLSLECTVEGTSNPNLYWYRQAAGRGLQLLFYSVGIGQISSEVPQNLSASRPQDRQFILSSKKLLLSDSGFYLCAWSRQGNQPQHFGDGTRLSIL.

The chain joins TRBV5-1 to TRBJ2-7; the D gene is possibly TRBD2 (6 bases). The germline CDR1 and CDR2 sequences are SGHRS and YFSETQ. CDR3 length: 12 amino acids. The V gene lost 4 bases and the J gene lost 5 bases, with 10 bases spanning the gap. The CDR3 region has the DNA TGCGCCAGCAGCGCTAGCGACCACGAGCAGTACTTC. Encoded protein: CASSASDHEQYF.

The rearrangement joins TRBV14 to TRBJ1-1; D not resolved. Trimming pared 4 bases from V and 4 bases from J, leaving 16 bases between. This CDR3 region has 15 residues. Looked up from germline, CDR1 is SGHDN and CDR2 is FVKESK. The CDR3 sequence: CASSPRLLRSTEAFF. In nucleotides, the CDR3 is TGTGCCAGCAGCCCCCGACTCCTTCGAAGCACTGAAGCTTTCTTT. The variable domain in full, with the rest retrieved from reference TRBV14 and TRBJ1-1, is EAGVTQFPSHSVIEKGQTVTLRCDPISGHDNLYWYRRVMGKEIKFLLHFVKESKQDESGMPNNRFLAERTGGTYSTLKVQPAELEDSGVYFCASSPRLLRSTEAFFGQGTRLTVV.

The CDR3 bases are TGTGCCAGCAGGTCTAGCGGGGCCGGGGAGACCCAGTACTTC. Its translation is CASRSSGAGETQYF. The rearrangement uses TRBV14 and TRBJ2-5; 9 bases line up with TRBD2. Germline CDR1 reads SGHDN; CDR2 reads FVKESK. Germline trimming cut 6 bases from V and 5 bases from J; bases unmatched to any gene: 7. The CDR3 loop spans 14 amino acids.

This clone was seen a few times. The chain combines TRBV29-1 with TRBJ1-1; D may be TRBD1 (6 bases). Trimming shortened V by 3 bases and J by 5 bases, and 13 bases separated the two germline ends. The CDR3 consists of 13 residues. Germline-derived CDR1 and CDR2 are SQVTM and ANQGSEA. Here the CDR3 reads CSVEVRRGTEAFF. The CDR3 region has the DNA TGCAGCGTTGAGGTCCGCAGGGGTACTGAAGCTTTCTTT.

The rearrangement uses TRBV7-9 and TRBJ1-1; D gene uncertain. Per the germline V gene, CDR1 is SEHNR and CDR2 is FQNEAQ (reference sequence). The CDR3 totals 10 residues. V lost 8 bases and J 4 bases, leaving 5 bases between the germline ends. The CDR3 reads CASGSTEAFF. The CDR3 DNA is TGTGCCAGCGGTAGCACTGAAGCTTTCTTT.

This sequence joins TRBV30 and TRBJ1-6; D is uncertain. Germline assignment: CDR1 GTSNPN and CDR2 SVGIG (reference sequence). V dropped 2 bases and J dropped 8 bases, with 16 bases sitting between them. There are 15 residues in the CDR3. The CDR3 nucleotides read TGTGCCTGGAGTCCCCTTTTTATCTCAGATTCACCCCTCCACTTT. Translating it yields CAWSPLFISDSPLHF. The full variable domain, with the rest looked up from reference TRBV30 and TRBJ1-6, is SQTIHQWPATLVQPVGSPLSLECTVEGTSNPNLYWYRQAAGRGLQLLFYSVGIGQISSEVPQNLSASRPQDRQFILSSKKLLLSDSGFYLCAWSPLFISDSPLHFGNGTRLTVT.

The chain combines TRBV5-1 with TRBJ2-1; TRBD1 matches 9 bases. V lost 4 bases to trimming and J lost 5 bases; unmatched junction nucleotides: 7. The CDR3 contains 15 residues. Germline CDR1 is SGHRS and CDR2 is YFSETQ. The CDR3, as DNA: TGCGCCAGCAGCCCCGGGACAGGGAACAACAATGAGCAGTTCTTC. Amino acid sequence: CASSPGTGNNNEQFF.

This clone was counted a few times. J is TRBJ2-5 and V is TRBV30, with D possibly matching TRBD2 (5 bases). Per germline, CDR1 GTSNPN and CDR2 SVGIG (reference sequence). Trimming left V 5 bases short and J 1 base short, with 11 bases between. The length of the CDR3 is 13 residues. The CDR3 nucleotides read TGTGCCTGGCTCCCCGGGGTCCAAGAGACCCAGTACTTC. This encodes CAWLPGVQETQYF. The whole variable domain, remainder taken from reference TRBV30 and TRBJ2-5, is SQTIHQWPATLVQPVGSPLSLECTVEGTSNPNLYWYRQAAGRGLQLLFYSVGIGQISSEVPQNLSASRPQDRQFILSSKKLLLSDSGFYLCAWLPGVQETQYFGPGTRLLVL.

This clone showed up just a few times. This sequence joins TRBV14 and TRBJ2-1, with a tentative D call TRBD1 (6 bases). This CDR3 is built from 13 residues. In germline, CDR1 is SGHDN, CDR2 FVKESK. The ends were cut back, 1 base at V and 9 bases at J, with 10 bases in the middle. CDR3: CASSQARGTEQFF. CDR3 sequence (DNA): TGTGCCAGCAGCCAAGCCAGGGGCACTGAGCAGTTCTTC.